This entry features one TCR beta chain sequence. Its antigen remains unidentified. What was sequenced were expressed TCRB transcripts, since all of the isolated RNA had been reverse transcribed. The table came from immunoSEQ multiplex PCR; TCRdb's copy has only in-frame clones and leaves some out. The table lists under 550,000 clones, roughly an eighth of them singletons, with approximately 0.05% in the top ten. This entry is derived from a study of beta chain features in type 1 diabetes. The study's findings and limits: Comparison showed that naive, central memory and Treg TCRB repertoires appeared more similar among patients than among healthy donors. No resolution was reached here on whether HLA type influences TCRB rearrangement.

The V end lost 1 base, the J end lost 14 bases, and 15 bases lay between the germline ends. CDR1 SGHDN and CDR2 FVKESK come from the germline V gene. CDR3 length equals 13 residues. The rearrangement uses TRBV14 and TRBJ2-1; TRBD2 is a possible D gene (6 bases). The sequenced sample was naive CD4+ T cells from blood. This clonotype originated in a young woman in good health. The CDR3 loop reads CASSQGPVGLEFF. In DNA form, the CDR3 reads TGTGCCAGCAGCCAAGGCCCCGTGGGACTCGAGTTCTTC.